A single sample gave rise to the 11 T cell receptor beta chains below, sequenced in a study of Ad26.COV2.S vaccination and SARS-CoV-2 variants. Regarding treatment: around 19 received Ad26.COV2.S at low or high dose, single or two shots; several received placebo; per-sample allocation not given. All samples were drawn on day 63, counting from the first vaccine or placebo injection. The method was immunoSEQ multiplex PCR; TCRdb's version includes in-frame clones alone and lacks a portion of them. Among 300,000 to 400,000 clones listed, around 86% were seen once. The sample consisted of peripheral blood, taken in a trial of Ad26.COV2.S vaccine versus placebo. These receptors came from a person aged 18-65 years who received the Ad26.COV2.S COVID-19 vaccine or a placebo.

V and J are TRBV9 and TRBJ2-5; weak D call: TRBD2 (7 bases). CDR1 is SGDLS, CDR2 YYNGEE, per germline. Trimming removed 0 bases from V and 5 bases from J, with 17 bases in between. The CDR3 contains 16 residues. The CDR3 is CASSVVYAGGLETQYF. The CDR3 DNA is TGTGCCAGCAGCGTAGTTTACGCCGGGGGGCTGGAGACCCAGTACTTC.

This sequence joins TRBV7-9 and TRBJ1-2; D is perhaps TRBD1 (6 bases). Germline values: CDR1 SEHNR, CDR2 FQNEAQ (reference sequence). The CDR3 spans 13 residues. V was trimmed by 5 bases and J by 6 bases, leaving 13 bases between them. The CDR3 here is CASSIQDSDGYTF. Here the CDR3 DNA reads TGTGCCAGCAGCATTCAGGACAGCGATGGCTACACCTTC. Looking up the rest from reference TRBV7-9 and TRBJ1-2 gives the full variable domain: DTGVSQNPRHKITKRGQNVTFRCDPISEHNRLYWYRQTLGQGPEFLTYFQNEAQLEKSRLLSDRFSAERPKGSFSTLEIQRTEQGDSAMYLCASSIQDSDGYTFGSGTRLTVV.

This clone appeared once. The gene calls are TRBV4-2 and TRBJ1-1; D is unclear. The CDR3 length is 13 residues. Germline CDR1 LGHNA, CDR2 YNFKEQ. Between the trimmed V and J ends, which lost 4 bases and 5 bases, there was a span of 11 bases. The CDR3 DNA reads as TGTGCCAGCAGCCTCAAAAGGGTTACTGAAGCTTTCTTT. Translated, it gives CASSLKRVTEAFF.

The genes are TRBV7-9 and TRBJ1-2, with a possible D match to TRBD1 (6 bases). The CDR3 runs to 15 residues. Germline CDR1 reads SEHNR; CDR2 reads FQNEAQ (reference sequence). The V end was cut by 1 base, the J end by 2 bases, with 11 bases between. This CDR3 is CASSLGLGGNYGYTF. DNA of the CDR3: TGTGCCAGCAGCTTAGGGCTGGGGGGCAACTATGGCTACACCTTC. Using reference TRBV7-9 and TRBJ1-2 for the parts outside the CDR3, the full variable domain is DTGVSQNPRHKITKRGQNVTFRCDPISEHNRLYWYRQTLGQGPEFLTYFQNEAQLEKSRLLSDRFSAERPKGSFSTLEIQRTEQGDSAMYLCASSLGLGGNYGYTFGSGTRLTVV.

This clone was seen a few times. The chain has TRBV10-3 and TRBJ1-5; 8 positions match TRBD1. The CDR3 runs 13 residues. Germline V gene lookup returns CDR1 ENHRY and CDR2 SYGVKD. V lost 6 bases and J lost 2; bases outside the gene matches: 0. The CDR3 DNA is TGTGCCATCAGGGGACAGGGCAATCAGCCCCAGCATTTT. Translating gives CAIRGQGNQPQHF.

The V call is TRBV3-1 (or the pseudogene TRBV3-2), the J call TRBJ2-1; D not resolved. The CDR3 contains 15 residues. The V gene's germline CDR1 is LGHDT and CDR2 YNNKEL (reference sequence). V was shortened by 4 bases and J by 2 bases, with 12 bases between the two germline ends. For the CDR3, the DNA is TGTGCCAGCAGCCCTCAGAGTGGGGCCTACAATGAGCAGTTCTTC. Translation gives CASSPQSGAYNEQFF.

This chain links TRBV5-1 with TRBJ1-5, with a possible D match to TRBD1 (5 bases). Germline assignment: CDR1 SGHRS and CDR2 YFSETQ. Between the trimmed V and J ends, which lost 4 bases and 5 bases, there was a span of 13 bases. The CDR3 extends over 14 amino acids. CDR3 sequence reads: CASSPGGVHQPQHF. DNA for the CDR3: TGCGCCAGCAGCCCTGGAGGGGTTCATCAGCCCCAGCATTTT.

CDR3 nucleotides: TGTGCCAGCAGCTTGGGGTCTGGAAACACCATATATTTT. Translated, it gives CASSLGSGNTIYF. The chain uses TRBV7-2 and TRBJ1-3; no reliable D call. The CDR3 runs to 13 residues. Germline loops: CDR1 SGHTA, CDR2 FQGNSA. V was cut by 3 bases and J by 1 base, with 4 bases left in between.

V usage is TRBV11-2 and J usage is TRBJ2-5; perhaps TRBD1 as D (5 bases). Per the germline V gene, CDR1 is SGHAT and CDR2 is FQNNGV. V shed 1 base and J shed 2 bases, with 5 bases lying between them. This CDR3 region has 13 residues. CDR3 amino acids: CASSLGTQETQYF. The CDR3 coding sequence is TGTGCCAGCAGCTTAGGGACACAAGAGACCCAGTACTTC.

This clone was seen a single time. This rearrangement joins TRBV7-8 to TRBJ1-5; no firm D call. The CDR3 sequence is 15 residues long. Trimming took 0 bases from V and 4 from J, leaving 10 bases between them. Germline V CDR1 and CDR2: SGHVS, FQNEAQ. The CDR3 DNA sequence: TGTGCCAGCAGCTTAGCGCTGGGAGGGAATCAGCCCCAGCATTTT. Translation: CASSLALGGNQPQHF.

Only one count was recorded for this clone. The rearrangement uses TRBV27 and TRBJ2-7; no definite D call. This CDR3 spans 12 amino acids. CDR1 MNHEY and CDR2 SMNVEV come from the germline V gene (reference sequence). V lost 8 bases and J lost 4, with 12 bases in between. As DNA, the CDR3 is TGTGCCAGCCATTTCCCCTCATACGAGCAGTACTTC. Amino acid sequence: CASHFPSYEQYF.